This is a list of T cell receptor beta chains from one sample in a study of T cell responses to AZD1222 COVID-19 vaccine. Only in-frame clones appear in the TCRdb table, and some are missing; sequencing was by immunoSEQ multiplex PCR. The sample includes some 140,000 clones, 75% to 90% of them seen just once. The sequenced sample was peripheral blood, obtained on day 0 of AZD1222 vaccination. These TCRs come from an adult in good health. Both conserved end residues are part of each CDR3. D genes are given only for firm matches. The size of a clone is reported for some rows only, either as once, few or many, or as a class for expanded clones.

J gene,clone size,V gene,D gene,CDR3 protein,CDR3 DNA
TRBJ1-5,NA,TRBV5-6,TRBD1,CASSFGQDLLSNQPQHF,TGTGCCAGCAGCTTTGGACAGGACCTTCTTAGCAATCAGCCCCAGCATTTT
TRBJ1-2,NA,TRBV15,NA,CATSTHRDGYTF,TGTGCCACCAGCACGCACAGGGATGGCTACACCTTC
TRBJ2-5,NA,TRBV14,NA,CASSPTGETQYF,TGTGCCAGCAGTCCGACAGGAGAGACCCAGTACTTC
TRBJ1-2,few,TRBV5-4,TRBD1,CASSPDRDQGYGYTF,TGTGCCAGCAGCCCCGACAGGGATCAAGGCTATGGCTACACCTTC
TRBJ2-1,NA,TRBV5-1,TRBD1,CASTDEGGTGGINEQFF,TGCGCCAGCACTGATGAGGGCGGGACAGGGGGTATCAATGAGCAGTTCTTC
TRBJ1-5,NA,TRBV28,NA,CASSPGHLGNQPQHF,TGTGCCAGCAGTCCGGGACACCTAGGCAATCAGCCCCAGCATTTT
TRBJ2-1,NA,TRBV29-1,NA,CSVVPGNLIVNEQFF,TGCAGCGTTGTCCCCGGGAACCTAATCGTCAATGAGCAGTTCTTC
TRBJ1-2,NA,TRBV28,NA,CATLAVSDYGYTF,TGTGCCACCTTGGCGGTATCGGACTATGGCTACACCTTC
TRBJ1-4,NA,TRBV5-4,NA,CASSLETEREKLFF,TGTGCCAGCAGCTTGGAGACAGAGCGTGAAAAACTGTTTTTT
TRBJ2-1,NA,TRBV3-1/TRBV3-2,TRBD2,CASSQVLLAGNNEQFF,TGTGCCAGCAGCCAAGTGTTGCTAGCGGGGAACAATGAGCAGTTCTTC
TRBJ2-7,NA,TRBV10-3,NA,CAISENPRTGYEQYF,TGTGCCATCAGTGAAAATCCCCGAACAGGCTACGAGCAGTACTTC
TRBJ1-2,NA,TRBV28,NA,CASSPLEGFGYTF,TGTGCCAGCAGTCCACTCGAGGGGTTTGGCTACACCTTC
TRBJ1-6,NA,TRBV5-1,TRBD1,CASSPGRDRNNSPLHF,TGCGCCAGCAGCCCGGGACGGGACAGGAATAATTCACCCCTCCACTTT
TRBJ2-7,NA,TRBV7-2,TRBD1,CASSSGTGGYEQYF,TGTGCCAGCAGCTCCGGGACAGGGGGCTACGAGCAGTACTTC
TRBJ2-5,NA,TRBV19,TRBD2,CASSPPGTSGGLPSQYF,TGTGCCAGTAGTCCCCCCGGGACTAGCGGGGGGCTCCCGTCCCAGTACTTC
TRBJ1-5,NA,TRBV19,TRBD1,CASSWDRGHQPQHF,TGTGCCAGTAGTTGGGACAGGGGGCATCAGCCCCAGCATTTT